The TCR beta chain under discussion was sequenced for a study of blood T cell repertoires in COVID-19. Study-wide context: From the United States, Italy and Spain came samples of acute and convalescent COVID-19. The analysed material was cDNA or gDNA that came from T cells, B-cell-depleted T cells, or PBMCs.

Original processing methods: Amplification from reference gene primers served as the basis for estimated nucleated cell counts. TCRdb's table, derived via immunoSEQ multiplex PCR, lists solely in-frame clones and lacks some. V and J calls plus clone size are reproduced from that table; the DNA served to infer D and trimming. The profile shows about 63,000 clones, 79% of them singletons. V shed 9 bases and J shed 1 base, with 9 bases lying between them. Germline V gene lookup returns CDR1 MNHEY and CDR2 SVGAGI. The CDR3 sequence is 13 residues long. The TCR originated in a human donor in a cohort sampled during active COVID-19. The sequenced sample was peripheral blood. The chain employs TRBV6-5 and TRBJ2-2; tentative D call: TRBD1 (5 bases). The CDR3 protein is CASDTGNTGELFF. The CDR3 DNA sequence: TGTGCCAGTGATACAGGGAACACCGGGGAGCTGTTTTTT.